This TCR beta chain was obtained from a study of spatial heterogeneity in lung cancer. Overall study findings and caveats: There was tracking of ubiquitous and regional nonsynonymous mutations by the respective counts of ubiquitous and regional expanded TCRs. Counts that tracked tumor mutation counts were those of expanded intratumoral alpha and beta TCRs.

A note on this clonotype: Its antigen is not identified. Within a library made for alpha chains, this beta chain is off target, and its count is uninformative.

Trimming removed 4 bases at V and 2 bases at J, with 16 bases between. CDR1 and CDR2 from the germline V gene are SGHRS and YFSETQ. The CDR3 has 16 amino acids. TCRdb itself ran the 5' RACE reads through MiXCR, one entry per CDR3 protein. The data hold 15,000 to 20,000 distinct CDR3 sequences, with about 6.3% observed a single time. As to time point: sample taken at primary tumor resection. Material for sequencing was whole RNA from tumor, nontumor lung or frozen PBMC, left unsorted. This TCR came from a male donor with early-stage non-small cell lung cancer. The source was lung tumor tissue, collected at surgery. The chain uses TRBV5-1 and TRBJ1-5, with D perhaps TRBD1 (5 bases). The CDR3 DNA reads TGCGCCAGCAGCCCTGGGGCAGGCGGGGGCAATCAGCCCCAGCATTTT. It translates to CASSPGAGGGNQPQHF.